Each of the 12 T cell receptor beta chains below was sequenced from the same sample in a study of radiation and T cells in renal cell carcinoma. TCRdb's copy holds only in-frame clones and misses some; the assay was immunoSEQ multiplex PCR. Among tens of thousands of clones listed, about 86% were seen once. Time point described: blood 2 weeks post-SBRT. The sample's treatment: 15 Gy SBRT to primary tumor, nephrectomy 4 weeks later. Sequencing used blood, obtained from a patient whose treatment included radiotherapy and nephrectomy. The origin of the receptors is a woman in her forties or fifties with renal cell carcinoma.

The gene calls are TRBV19 and TRBJ2-5; 9 bases are shared with TRBD1. The CDR3 covers 14 residues. V shed 6 bases, J shed 4 bases, and the junction held 6 bases outside the gene matches. In germline, CDR1 is LNHDA, CDR2 SQIVND (reference sequence). The CDR3, as DNA: TGTGCCAGTAGGGGGGGGACAGGGTCAGAGACCCAGTACTTC. Translating gives CASRGGTGSETQYF.

This sequence joins TRBV5-1 and TRBJ2-5; D is possibly TRBD2 (5 bases). CDR1 is SGHRS and CDR2 is YFSETQ in the germline V gene. The CDR3 has 14 amino acids. The germline V and J ends were trimmed by 3 bases and 6 bases, with 15 bases remaining between them. The CDR3 nucleotides read TGCGCCAGCAGCTGGCCCAGCGGAGAAAAGACCCAGTACTTC. Translated: CASSWPSGEKTQYF.

This clone was counted only a few times. Additional DNA sequences in this sample encode the identical CDR3. The gene calls are TRBV19 and TRBJ2-7; D is possibly TRBD1 or TRBD2 (5 bases each). The germline V and J ends were trimmed by 5 bases and 2 bases, with 13 bases remaining between them. The CDR3 has 14 residues. The germline CDR1 and CDR2 sequences are LNHDA and SQIVND (reference sequence). CDR3 amino acids: CASSRNGDAYEQYF. The CDR3 DNA is TGTGCCAGTAGTCGTAACGGGGACGCCTACGAGCAGTACTTC.

This clone was counted once. The chain uses TRBV28 and TRBJ1-1; D gene uncertain. Germline assignment: CDR1 MDHEN and CDR2 SYDVKM. V lost 5 bases to trimming and J lost 0 bases, with 13 bases between them. There are 15 residues in the CDR3. CDR3 DNA: TGTGCCAGCAGTCCCGAGACGAGTATGAACACTGAAGCTTTCTTT. Protein: CASSPETSMNTEAFF.

V and J are TRBV7-2 and TRBJ2-2; 7 bases are shared with TRBD2. Germline CDR1 SGHTA, CDR2 FQGNSA. Unmatched junction bases numbered 8, after V lost 5 bases and J lost 5 bases. The CDR3 is made up of 15 amino acids. The CDR3 nucleotides are TGTGCCAGCAGCACACAGCGGGGACGGACCGGGGAGCTGTTTTTT. Residues: CASSTQRGRTGELFF. Complete variable domain (other parts from reference TRBV7-2 and TRBJ2-2): GAGVSQSPSNKVTEKGKDVELRCDPISGHTALYWYRQSLGQGLEFLIYFQGNSAPDKSGLPSDRFSAERTGGSVSTLTIQRTQQEDSAVYLCASSTQRGRTGELFFGEGSRLTVL.

The gene calls are TRBV2 and TRBJ1-2; D unclear. Germline V gene data show CDR1 as SNHLY and CDR2 as FYNNEI. V lost 7 bases and J lost 7, with 16 bases in between. The length of the CDR3 is 13 residues. CDR3 DNA sequence: TGTGCCAGCAACTGGGCAGGTTCGGCTGGCTACACCTTC. Its protein product is CASNWAGSAGYTF.

The chain couples TRBV7-2 to TRBJ1-5; D ambiguous. The CDR3 covers 15 residues. V gave up 5 bases and J gave up 1 base, with 12 bases separating them. The germline gives CDR1 SGHTA, CDR2 FQGNSA. CDR3 in amino acids: CASSPSSLSNQPQHF. Here the CDR3 DNA reads TGTGCCAGCAGCCCATCCAGCTTGAGCAATCAGCCCCAGCATTTT.

The CDR3 sequence is CASSLSLNNEQFF. The CDR3 DNA sequence: TGTGCCAGCAGTTTATCGTTAAACAATGAGCAGTTCTTC. The chain has TRBV27 and TRBJ2-1; the D is unclear. CDR1 MNHEY and CDR2 SMNVEV come from the germline V gene (reference sequence). There are 13 residues in the CDR3. V was clipped by 0 bases and J by 5 bases, with 5 bases between them.

With regard to this clone: Other DNA sequences in this sample translate to the same CDR3. The DNA of the CDR3 is TGTGCCAGCAGTTTGCTAGCGGGGAGGACAGATACGCAGTATTTT. Protein product: CASSLLAGRTDTQYF. This rearrangement joins TRBV28 to TRBJ2-3, with TRBD2 identical over 9 bases. This CDR3 is built from 15 residues. Per the germline V gene, CDR1 is MDHEN and CDR2 is SYDVKM. Trimming removed 3 bases from V and 3 bases from J; junction bases left unmatched: 4.

The chain uses TRBV9 and TRBJ1-2; TRBD1 aligns across 8 bases. The J segment lost 8 bases and the V segment lost 3 bases, leaving 9 bases of the junction unmatched. The CDR3 consists of 14 residues. Germline V gene sequence: CDR1 SGDLS, CDR2 YYNGEE. The CDR3 bases are TGTGCCAGCAGCGGGAGGACAGGGTTTCGAGGCTACACCTTC. It encodes CASSGRTGFRGYTF.

The chain links TRBV6-5 to TRBJ2-7, with D unresolved. V lost 4 bases, J lost 2 bases, and 9 bases lay in between. The germline CDR1 and CDR2 sequences are MNHEY and SVGAGI. This CDR3 comprises 13 residues. DNA for the CDR3: TGTGCCAGCAGTTTCGGGTCCCCCTACGAGCAGTACTTC. It is translated as CASSFGSPYEQYF.

CDR3 in DNA: TGTGCCAGCAGTTTAGACGCTGAAGCTTTCTTT. Translation: CASSLDAEAFF. The V call is TRBV28, the J call TRBJ1-1; D is ambiguous. The germline gives CDR1 MDHEN, CDR2 SYDVKM. The length of the CDR3 is 11 residues. V was pared by 2 bases and J by 6 bases, with 4 bases between.